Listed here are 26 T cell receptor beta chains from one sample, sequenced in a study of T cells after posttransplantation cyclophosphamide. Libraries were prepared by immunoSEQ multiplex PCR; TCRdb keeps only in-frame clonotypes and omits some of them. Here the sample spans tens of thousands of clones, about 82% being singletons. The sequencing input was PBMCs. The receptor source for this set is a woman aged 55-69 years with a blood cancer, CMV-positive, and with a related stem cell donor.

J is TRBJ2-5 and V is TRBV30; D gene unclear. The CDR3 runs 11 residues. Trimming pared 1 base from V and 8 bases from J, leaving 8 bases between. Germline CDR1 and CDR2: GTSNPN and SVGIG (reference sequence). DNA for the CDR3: TGTGCCTGGAGTGCTGCGAAAACCCAGTACTTC. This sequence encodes CAWSAAKTQYF.

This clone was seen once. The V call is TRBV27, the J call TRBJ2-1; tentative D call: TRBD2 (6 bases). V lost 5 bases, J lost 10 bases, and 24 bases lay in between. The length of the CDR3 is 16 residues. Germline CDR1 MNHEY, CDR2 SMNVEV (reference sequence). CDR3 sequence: CASSPATRGSFVEQFF. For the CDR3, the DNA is TGTGCCAGCAGTCCGGCGACTAGGGGCTCCTTTGTGGAGCAGTTCTTC.

CDR3 coding DNA: TGTGCCAGCTCACCAGTCGAACAAATCACTGAAGCTTTCTTT. This sequence encodes CASSPVEQITEAFF. This rearrangement joins TRBV18 to TRBJ1-1; no clear D gene. The CDR3 runs to 14 residues. Looked up from germline, CDR1 is KGHSH and CDR2 is LQKENI. The V end was cut by 2 bases, the J end by 4 bases, with 11 bases between.

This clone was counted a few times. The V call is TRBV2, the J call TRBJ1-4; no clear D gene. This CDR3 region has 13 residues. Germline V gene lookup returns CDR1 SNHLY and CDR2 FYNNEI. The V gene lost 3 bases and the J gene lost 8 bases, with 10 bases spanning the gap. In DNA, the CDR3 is TGTGCCAGCAGTGAGAGGGATCGGGAAAAACTGTTTTTT. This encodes CASSERDREKLFF.

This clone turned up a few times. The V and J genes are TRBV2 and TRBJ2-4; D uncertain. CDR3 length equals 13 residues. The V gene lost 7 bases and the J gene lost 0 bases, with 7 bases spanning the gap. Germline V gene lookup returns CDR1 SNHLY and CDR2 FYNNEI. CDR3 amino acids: CASIGIAKNIQYF. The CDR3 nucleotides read TGTGCCAGCATTGGCATAGCCAAAAACATTCAGTACTTC.

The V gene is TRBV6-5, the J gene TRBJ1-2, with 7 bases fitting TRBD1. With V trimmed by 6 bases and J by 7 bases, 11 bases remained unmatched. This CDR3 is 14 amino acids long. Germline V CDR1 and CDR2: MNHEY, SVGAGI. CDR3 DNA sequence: TGTGCCAGCAGAAGGACAGGCGGCGAGAGTGGCTACACCTTC. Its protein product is CASRRTGGESGYTF.

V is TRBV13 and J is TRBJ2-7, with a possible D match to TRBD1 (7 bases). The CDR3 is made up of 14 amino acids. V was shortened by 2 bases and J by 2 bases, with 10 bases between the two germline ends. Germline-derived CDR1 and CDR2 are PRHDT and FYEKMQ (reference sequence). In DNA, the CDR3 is TGTGCCAGCAGCTTACAGGGGGGCCCCTACGAGCAGTACTTC. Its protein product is CASSLQGGPYEQYF.

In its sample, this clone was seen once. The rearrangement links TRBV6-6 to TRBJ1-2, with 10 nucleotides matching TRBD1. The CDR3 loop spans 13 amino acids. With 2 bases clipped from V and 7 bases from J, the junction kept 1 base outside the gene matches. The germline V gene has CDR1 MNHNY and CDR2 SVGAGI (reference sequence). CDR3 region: CASSYGQGGGYTF. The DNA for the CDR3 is TGTGCCAGCAGTTACGGACAGGGGGGTGGCTACACCTTC.

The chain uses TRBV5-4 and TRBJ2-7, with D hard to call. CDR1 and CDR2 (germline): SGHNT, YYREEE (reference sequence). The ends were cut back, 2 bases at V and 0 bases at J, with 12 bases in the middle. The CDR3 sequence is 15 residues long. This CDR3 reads CASSLYVGSSYEQYF. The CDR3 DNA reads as TGTGCCAGCAGCTTATACGTCGGTAGCTCCTACGAGCAGTACTTC.

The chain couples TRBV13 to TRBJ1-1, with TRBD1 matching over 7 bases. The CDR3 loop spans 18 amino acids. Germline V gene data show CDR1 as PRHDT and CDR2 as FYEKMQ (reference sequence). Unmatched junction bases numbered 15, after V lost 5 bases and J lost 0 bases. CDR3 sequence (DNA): TGTGCCAGCAGCGCCTACAGACAGGGCGCTTCGGTGAACACTGAAGCTTTCTTT. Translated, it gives CASSAYRQGASVNTEAFF.

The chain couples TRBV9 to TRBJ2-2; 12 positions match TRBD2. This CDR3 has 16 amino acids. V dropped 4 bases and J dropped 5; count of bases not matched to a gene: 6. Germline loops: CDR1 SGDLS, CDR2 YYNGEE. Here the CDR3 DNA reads TGTGCCAGCAGCAAACCCGGGACTAGCGGGACCGGGGAGCTGTTTTTT. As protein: CASSKPGTSGTGELFF.

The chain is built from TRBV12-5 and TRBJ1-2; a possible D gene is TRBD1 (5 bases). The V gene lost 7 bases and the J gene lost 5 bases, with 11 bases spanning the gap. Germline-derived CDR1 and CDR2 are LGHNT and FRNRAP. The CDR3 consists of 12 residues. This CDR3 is CASARGIYGYTF. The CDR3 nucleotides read TGTGCTAGTGCCCGGGGGATATATGGCTACACCTTC.

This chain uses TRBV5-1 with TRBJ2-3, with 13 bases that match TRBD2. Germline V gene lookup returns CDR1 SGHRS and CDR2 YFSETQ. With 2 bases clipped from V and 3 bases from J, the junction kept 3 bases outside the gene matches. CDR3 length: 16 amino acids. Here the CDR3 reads CASSLTSGRATDTQYF. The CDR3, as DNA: TGCGCCAGCAGCTTAACTAGCGGGAGGGCAACAGATACGCAGTATTTT.

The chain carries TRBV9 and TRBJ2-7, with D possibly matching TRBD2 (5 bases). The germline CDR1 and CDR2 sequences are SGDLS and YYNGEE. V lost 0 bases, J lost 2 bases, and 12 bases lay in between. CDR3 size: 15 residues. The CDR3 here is CASSVEAEPTYEQYF. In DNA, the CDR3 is TGTGCCAGCAGCGTAGAAGCGGAACCTACCTACGAGCAGTACTTC. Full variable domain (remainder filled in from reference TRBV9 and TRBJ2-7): DSGVTQTPKHLITATGQRVTLRCSPRSGDLSVYWYQQSLDQGLQFLIQYYNGEERAKGNILERFSAQQFPDLHSELNLSSLELGDSALYFCASSVEAEPTYEQYFGPGTRLTVT.

The CDR3 here is CASSQPGKNNEQFF. CDR3 coding DNA: TGTGCCAGCAGCCAACCCGGGAAAAACAATGAGCAGTTCTTC. V and J are TRBV4-2 and TRBJ2-1; a possible D gene is TRBD2 (5 bases). Trimming removed 2 bases from V and 5 bases from J, with 10 bases in between. Germline CDR1 reads LGHNA; CDR2 reads YNFKEQ. The CDR3 has 14 residues.

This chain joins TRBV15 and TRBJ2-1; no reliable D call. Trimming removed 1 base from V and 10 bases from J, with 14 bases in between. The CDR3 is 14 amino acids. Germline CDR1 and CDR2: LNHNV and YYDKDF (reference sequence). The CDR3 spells CATSRGDSQREQFF. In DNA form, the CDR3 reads TGTGCCACCAGCAGAGGCGACTCCCAGAGGGAGCAGTTCTTC.

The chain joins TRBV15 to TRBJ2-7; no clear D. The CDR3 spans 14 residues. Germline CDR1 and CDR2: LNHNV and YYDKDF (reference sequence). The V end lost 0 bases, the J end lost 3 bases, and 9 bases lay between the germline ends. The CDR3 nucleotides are TGTGCCACCAGCAGAGAGGATAGCAGCTACGAGCAGTACTTC. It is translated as CATSREDSSYEQYF.

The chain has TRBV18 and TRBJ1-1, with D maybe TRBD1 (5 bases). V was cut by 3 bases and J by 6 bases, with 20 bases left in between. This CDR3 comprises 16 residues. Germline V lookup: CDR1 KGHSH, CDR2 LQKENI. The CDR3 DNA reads TGTGCCAGCTCACCTCGGACGGGGGGGAACGGGGCTGAAGCTTTCTTT. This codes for CASSPRTGGNGAEAFF. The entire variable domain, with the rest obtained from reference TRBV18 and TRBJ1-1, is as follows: NAGVMQNPRHLVRRRGQEARLRCSPMKGHSHVYWYRQLPEEGLKFMVYLQKENIIDESGMPKERFSAEFPKEGPSILRIQQVVRGDSAAYFCASSPRTGGNGAEAFFGQGTRLTVV.

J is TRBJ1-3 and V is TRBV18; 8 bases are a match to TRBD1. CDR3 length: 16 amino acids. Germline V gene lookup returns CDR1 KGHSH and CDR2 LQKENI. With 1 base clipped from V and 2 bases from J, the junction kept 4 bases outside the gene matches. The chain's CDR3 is CASSPQTGVTGNTIYF. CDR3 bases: TGTGCCAGCTCACCACAGACAGGGGTAACTGGAAACACCATATATTTT.

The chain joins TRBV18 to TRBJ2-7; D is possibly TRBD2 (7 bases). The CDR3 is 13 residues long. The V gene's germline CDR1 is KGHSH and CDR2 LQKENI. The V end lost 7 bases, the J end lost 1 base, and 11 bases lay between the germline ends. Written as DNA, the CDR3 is TGTGCCAGCTTACAGGGAGGGTCCTACGAGCAGTACTTC. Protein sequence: CASLQGGSYEQYF.

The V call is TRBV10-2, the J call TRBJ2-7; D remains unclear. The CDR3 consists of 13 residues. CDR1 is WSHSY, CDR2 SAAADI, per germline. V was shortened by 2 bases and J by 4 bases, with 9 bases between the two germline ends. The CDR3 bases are TGCGCCAGCAGTGAGGGGCTTCCATACGAGCAGTACTTC. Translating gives CASSEGLPYEQYF.

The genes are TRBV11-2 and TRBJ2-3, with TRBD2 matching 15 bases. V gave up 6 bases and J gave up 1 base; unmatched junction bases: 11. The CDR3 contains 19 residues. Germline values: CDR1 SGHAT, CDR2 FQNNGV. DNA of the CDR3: TGTGCCAGCAGGAGGATCGGACTAGCGGGAGGGCGGGGCACAGATACGCAGTATTTT. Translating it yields CASRRIGLAGGRGTDTQYF. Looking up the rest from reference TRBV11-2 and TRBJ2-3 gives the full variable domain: EAGVAQSPRYKIIEKRQSVAFWCNPISGHATLYWYQQILGQGPKLLIQFQNNGVVDDSQLPKDRFSAERLKGVDSTLKIQPAKLEDSAVYLCASRRIGLAGGRGTDTQYFGPGTRLTVL.

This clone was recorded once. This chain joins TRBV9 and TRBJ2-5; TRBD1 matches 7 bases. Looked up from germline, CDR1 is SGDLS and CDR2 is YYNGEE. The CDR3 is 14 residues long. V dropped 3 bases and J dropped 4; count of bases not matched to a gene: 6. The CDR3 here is CASSEDDRAETQYF. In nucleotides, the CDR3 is TGTGCCAGCAGCGAAGACGACAGGGCAGAGACCCAGTACTTC.

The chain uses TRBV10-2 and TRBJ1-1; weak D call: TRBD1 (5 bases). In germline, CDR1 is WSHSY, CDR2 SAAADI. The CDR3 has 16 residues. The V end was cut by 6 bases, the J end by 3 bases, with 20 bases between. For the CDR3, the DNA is TGCGCCAGCAGGGACACAGGATACGTTTCCGACACTGAAGCTTTCTTT. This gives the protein CASRDTGYVSDTEAFF.

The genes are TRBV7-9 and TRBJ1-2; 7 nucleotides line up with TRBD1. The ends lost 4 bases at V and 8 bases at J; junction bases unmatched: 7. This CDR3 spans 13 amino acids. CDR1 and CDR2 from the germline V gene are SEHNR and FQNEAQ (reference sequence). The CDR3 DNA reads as TGTGCCAGCAGCTCCCGACAGGGAGGAGGCTACACCTTC. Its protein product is CASSSRQGGGYTF.

The CDR3 spells CASSLGSVSSYNEQFF. The CDR3 bases are TGTGCCAGCAGCTTAGGTAGCGTAAGCTCCTACAATGAGCAGTTCTTC. This chain uses TRBV7-8 with TRBJ2-1, with D maybe TRBD2 (5 bases). CDR3 length: 16 amino acids. V was cut by 1 base and J by 0 bases, with 10 bases left in between. From germline, CDR1 is SGHVS and CDR2 FQNEAQ.